Each of the 27 T cell receptor beta chains below was sequenced from the same sample in a study of T cells in tuberculosis. This table comes from immunoSEQ multiplex PCR, and its TCRdb copy is limited to in-frame clones, with some not included. The sample holds roughly 40,000 clones, about 95% seen once. Sequencing input: PBMCs. The receptors stem from a donor aged 5 to 30 with latent tuberculosis or without tuberculosis infection.

The gene calls are TRBV27 and TRBJ2-7, with no clear D. This CDR3 contains 14 residues. In germline, CDR1 is MNHEY, CDR2 SMNVEV (reference sequence). V lost 6 bases to trimming and J lost 0 bases, with 12 bases between them. The CDR3 spells CASSLEPSSYEQYF. In nucleotides, the CDR3 is TGTGCCAGCAGCCTCGAGCCTAGCTCCTACGAGCAGTACTTC.

This chain joins TRBV6-1 and TRBJ1-3; D possibly corresponds to TRBD1 (5 bases). The V end lost 2 bases, the J end lost 0 bases, and 11 bases lay between the germline ends. In germline, CDR1 is MNHNS, CDR2 SASEGT. The CDR3 contains 16 residues. The CDR3 loop reads CASSEQGEISGNTIYF. DNA of the CDR3: TGTGCCAGCAGTGAACAAGGGGAAATCTCTGGAAACACCATATATTTT.

This chain connects TRBV30 to TRBJ2-7, with D maybe TRBD1 (6 bases). Germline-derived CDR1 and CDR2 are GTSNPN and SVGIG (reference sequence). Trimming cost V 1 base and J 6 bases, with 28 bases left between them. The CDR3 contains 18 residues. DNA for the CDR3: TGTGCCTGGAGTGGGCCCTTTTCAATAGGGACATGGGATCCCGAGCAGTACTTC. Amino acid sequence: CAWSGPFSIGTWDPEQYF.

J is TRBJ2-5 and V is TRBV30; D is possibly TRBD2 (6 bases). CDR3 length: 12 amino acids. V was pared by 6 bases and J by 5 bases, with 13 bases between. Per the germline V gene, CDR1 is GTSNPN and CDR2 is SVGIG (reference sequence). DNA of the CDR3: TGTGCCTGCACACTAGCCCAGGAGACCCAGTACTTC. It specifies CACTLAQETQYF.

V and J are TRBV5-4 and TRBJ1-1; D ambiguous. This CDR3 is built from 14 residues. CDR1 and CDR2 (germline): SGHNT, YYREEE (reference sequence). V lost 0 bases, J lost 0 bases, and 6 bases lay in between. CDR3 in amino acids: CASSLGAMNTEAFF. The CDR3 DNA sequence: TGTGCCAGCAGCTTGGGAGCCATGAACACTGAAGCTTTCTTT.

The chain combines TRBV21-1 with TRBJ1-2. TRBV21-1 is a documented pseudogene. The CDR3 has 11 amino acids. CDR3 bases: TGTGCCAGAGGAGTCGACTATGGCTACACCTTC. As protein: CARGVDYGYTF.

CDR3 in DNA: TGTGCCAGCAGCTTAGTACTACCAGGGCTACCCCAGCATTTT. It codes for CASSLVLPGLPQHF. The chain links TRBV28 to TRBJ1-5, with a tentative D call TRBD1 (5 bases). Germline CDR1 MDHEN, CDR2 SYDVKM. Trimming took 6 bases from V and 10 from J, leaving 19 bases between them. The length of the CDR3 is 14 residues.

This chain connects TRBV30 to TRBJ2-7; D is undetermined. Germline CDR1 and CDR2: GTSNPN and SVGIG (reference sequence). The CDR3 consists of 11 residues. V was clipped by 4 bases and J by 3 bases, with 7 bases between them. CDR3 sequence (DNA): TGTGCCTGGACTTCTCTCTACGAGCAGTACTTC. Translating gives CAWTSLYEQYF.

The chain joins TRBV30 to TRBJ2-3; tentatively, D is TRBD2 (6 bases). The V and J ends lost 1 base and 0 bases respectively, with 8 bases between them. Germline values: CDR1 GTSNPN, CDR2 SVGIG (reference sequence). The CDR3 has 14 residues. CDR3 sequence: CAWSAGTSTDTQYF. The DNA of the CDR3 is TGTGCCTGGAGTGCAGGGACTAGCACAGATACGCAGTATTTT.

The DNA for the CDR3 is TGTGCCAGCACCAGCTCTCAGGGGATTGAAGCTTTCTTT. Amino acids: CASTSSQGIEAFF. J is TRBJ1-1 and V is TRBV18; D is possibly TRBD1 (6 bases). Germline loops: CDR1 KGHSH, CDR2 LQKENI. This CDR3 comprises 13 residues. Trimming took 8 bases from V and 7 from J, leaving 17 bases between them.

This clone was recorded only once. This chain joins TRBV5-5 and TRBJ1-4; 9 positions match TRBD1. Germline V gene lookup returns CDR1 SGHKS and CDR2 YYEKEE (reference sequence). CDR3 length: 16 residues. Losses at the gene ends were 2 bases for V and 4 bases for J; bases not matched to a gene: 6. CDR3 coding DNA: TGTGCCAGCAGCTTCATCCGGGACAGGGATAATGAAAAACTGTTTTTT. As protein: CASSFIRDRDNEKLFF.

The J gene is TRBJ2-2, the V gene TRBV11-2; 8 nucleotides match TRBD1. CDR1 is SGHAT, CDR2 FQNNGV, per germline. The CDR3 totals 15 residues. V dropped 1 base and J dropped 3; count of bases not matched to a gene: 1. In DNA, the CDR3 is TGTGCCAGCAGCTTAGCAGGGGGCTACACCGGGGAGCTGTTTTTT. Its translation is CASSLAGGYTGELFF.

The chain employs TRBV5-4 and TRBJ1-1; D is uncertain. Germline V gives CDR1 SGHNT, CDR2 YYREEE (reference sequence). V lost 0 bases and J 1 base, leaving 7 bases between the germline ends. This CDR3 spans 14 amino acids. The CDR3 sequence is CASSLGATNTEAFF. CDR3 sequence (DNA): TGTGCCAGCAGCTTGGGAGCCACGAACACTGAAGCTTTCTTT.

The V and J genes are TRBV28 and TRBJ2-5; possible D gene TRBD2, 6 bases. Germline V gives CDR1 MDHEN, CDR2 SYDVKM. The CDR3 sequence is 13 residues long. V lost 3 bases, J lost 3 bases, and 8 bases lay in between. For the CDR3, the DNA is TGTGCCAGCAGTTTTAGCGGTAAAGAGACCCAGTACTTC. Protein sequence: CASSFSGKETQYF.

V is TRBV2 and J is TRBJ2-5, with a possible D match to TRBD2 (5 bases). Trimming pared 6 bases from V and 5 bases from J, leaving 13 bases between. CDR1 SNHLY and CDR2 FYNNEI come from the germline V gene. The CDR3 covers 13 residues. CDR3 DNA: TGTGCCAGCAGCGGACTGACGGGGGAGACCCAGTACTTC. Translation gives CASSGLTGETQYF.

The chain combines TRBV27 with TRBJ1-3, with D perhaps matching TRBD1 (5 bases). The CDR3 is 15 residues long. In germline, CDR1 is MNHEY, CDR2 SMNVEV (reference sequence). The V end lost 4 bases, the J end lost 3 bases, and 13 bases lay between the germline ends. The CDR3 DNA reads as TGTGCCAGCAGTTACACGCGGACAAATGGAAACACCATATATTTT. Protein sequence: CASSYTRTNGNTIYF.

The V and J genes are TRBV4-1 and TRBJ2-7, with 9 bases fitting TRBD2. After removal of 2 bases from V and 5 bases from J, the junction contained 10 bases not matched to a gene. Looked up from germline, CDR1 is MGHRA and CDR2 is YSYEKL. This CDR3 has 16 residues. The CDR3 DNA reads TGCGCCAGCAGCCAATTCGCGGGGGGGCTATTGAACGAGCAGTACTTC. It yields the protein CASSQFAGGLLNEQYF.

This clone was found once. The V gene is TRBV9, the J gene TRBJ2-1, with 13 positions matching TRBD2. Germline assignment: CDR1 SGDLS and CDR2 YYNGEE. The J segment lost 10 bases and the V segment lost 4 bases, leaving 11 bases of the junction unmatched. CDR3 length: 16 residues. CDR3 residues: CASSPGGLAGLGEQFF. Written as DNA, the CDR3 is TGTGCCAGCAGCCCAGGGGGACTAGCGGGGCTAGGGGAGCAGTTCTTC.

This rearrangement joins TRBV10-2 to TRBJ2-7; D perhaps matches TRBD1 (5 bases). This CDR3 is 14 amino acids long. In germline, CDR1 is WSHSY, CDR2 SAAADI. V was trimmed by 3 bases and J by 2 bases, leaving 11 bases between them. The CDR3: CASSEAQDTYEQYF. The CDR3 region has the DNA TGCGCCAGCAGTGAAGCACAGGACACCTACGAGCAGTACTTC.

The gene calls are TRBV27 and TRBJ2-2; 10 bases agree with TRBD2. This CDR3 spans 17 amino acids. V gave up 3 bases and J gave up 9 bases; unmatched junction bases: 13. Germline V lookup: CDR1 MNHEY, CDR2 SMNVEV (reference sequence). CDR3 region: CASSFLIASGGPRELFF. The CDR3 DNA is TGTGCCAGCAGTTTTTTGATTGCTAGCGGGGGCCCCCGGGAGCTGTTTTTT.

V usage is TRBV19 and J usage is TRBJ1-2, with D unresolved. CDR3 length: 14 residues. Trimming removed 3 bases at V and 0 bases at J, with 8 bases between. CDR1 and CDR2 from the germline V gene are LNHDA and SQIVND (reference sequence). CDR3 in DNA: TGTGCCAGTAGTATTACGAGAGCTAACTATGGCTACACCTTC. Protein: CASSITRANYGYTF. Complete variable domain (other parts from reference TRBV19 and TRBJ1-2): DGGITQSPKYLFRKEGQNVTLSCEQNLNHDAMYWYRQDPGQGLRLIYYSQIVNDFQKGDIAEGYSVSREKKESFPLTVTSAQKNPTAFYLCASSITRANYGYTFGSGTRLTVV.

The chain is built from TRBV19 and TRBJ1-5; D not resolved. Germline CDR1 reads LNHDA; CDR2 reads SQIVND (reference sequence). The V end was cut by 6 bases, the J end by 2 bases, with 14 bases between. The CDR3 contains 15 residues. CDR3 in DNA: TGTGCCAGTAGACGCGGGGAGGAAGGCAATCAGCCCCAGCATTTT. Amino acid sequence: CASRRGEEGNQPQHF. The full variable domain, with the rest looked up from reference TRBV19 and TRBJ1-5, is DGGITQSPKYLFRKEGQNVTLSCEQNLNHDAMYWYRQDPGQGLRLIYYSQIVNDFQKGDIAEGYSVSREKKESFPLTVTSAQKNPTAFYLCASRRGEEGNQPQHFGDGTRLSIL.

The V call is TRBV25-1, the J call TRBJ2-7; D remains ambiguous. V shed 5 bases and J shed 5 bases, with 13 bases lying between them. CDR3 length: 13 residues. Germline V gene lookup returns CDR1 MGHDK and CDR2 SYGVNS. The CDR3 DNA reads as TGTGCCAGCAGTATCGCAGGTTTAAACGAGCAGTACTTC. Its translation: CASSIAGLNEQYF.

The chain employs TRBV5-4 and TRBJ2-7; a possible D gene is TRBD2 (6 bases). This CDR3 comprises 15 residues. The ends were cut back, 2 bases at V and 1 base at J, with 13 bases in the middle. Germline lookup yields CDR1 SGHNT and CDR2 YYREEE (reference sequence). The chain's CDR3 is CASSLRGGKSYEQYF. The CDR3 region has the DNA TGTGCCAGCAGCTTACGTGGGGGGAAGTCCTACGAGCAGTACTTC.

The J gene is TRBJ2-7, the V gene TRBV6-5; 9 bases line up with TRBD1. Germline CDR1 reads MNHEY; CDR2 reads SVGAGI. J lost 6 bases, V lost 5 bases, and 11 bases had no gene match. This CDR3 comprises 15 residues. The CDR3 spells CASSRNRGRGIEQYF. The CDR3 nucleotides are TGTGCCAGCAGTCGTAACAGGGGGCGGGGGATCGAGCAGTACTTC.

This chain links TRBV2 with TRBJ1-5; 7 positions agree with TRBD1. CDR1 is SNHLY and CDR2 is FYNNEI in the germline V gene. The CDR3 has 13 residues. V shed 6 bases, J shed 11 bases, and the junction held 10 bases outside the gene matches. CDR3 residues: CASRSTGDWSQHF. In DNA, the CDR3 is TGTGCCAGCAGATCTACAGGGGACTGGTCCCAGCATTTT.

The chain is built from TRBV6-5 and TRBJ1-2; 7 bases align to TRBD1. V gave up 0 bases and J gave up 4 bases; unmatched junction bases: 8. The CDR3 consists of 16 residues. CDR1 is MNHEY, CDR2 SVGAGI, per germline. The CDR3 reads CASSYSRTGGGYGYTF. CDR3 DNA sequence: TGTGCCAGCAGTTACTCCAGGACAGGAGGGGGCTATGGCTACACCTTC.